Given below is one TCR beta chain in context. Clones were read by immunoSEQ multiplex PCR, and TCRdb kept only the in-frame ones, dropping some. The sample consists of 130,000 to 150,000 clones, about 94% of them appearing once. This sample was taken from a study of control samples from healthy donors and cancer patients. Trimming left V 5 bases short and J 0 bases short, with 11 bases between. The CDR3 totals 14 residues. Per germline, CDR1 SEHNR and CDR2 FQNEAQ (reference sequence). The TCR sequence derives from a man aged 55 to 70 with colorectal cancer. Sequenced: PBMCs. The chain has TRBV7-9 and TRBJ2-7, with a weak D call TRBD2 (5 bases). This chain's CDR3 is CASSTDWPSYEQYF. Written as DNA, the CDR3 is TGTGCCAGCAGCACGGACTGGCCCTCCTACGAGCAGTACTTC. Looking up the rest from reference TRBV7-9 and TRBJ2-7 gives the full variable domain: DTGVSQNPRHKITKRGQNVTFRCDPISEHNRLYWYRQTLGQGPEFLTYFQNEAQLEKSRLLSDRFSAERPKGSFSTLEIQRTEQGDSAMYLCASSTDWPSYEQYFGPGTRLTVT.